Reported below is one T cell receptor beta chain. Antigen unknown. Measured with immunoSEQ multiplex PCR; TCRdb has only the in-frame clones, and not every one. This table has roughly 120,000 clones, around 85% appearing once. From germline, CDR1 is MNHEY and CDR2 SVGAGI. Trimming left V 8 bases short and J 3 bases short, with 16 bases between. The CDR3 sequence is 15 residues long. Second doses were pooled across both intervals (about 4 or about 12 weeks). This sample is drawn from a study of T cell responses to AZD1222 COVID-19 vaccine. Study outcomes and limitations: The donor cohort was predominantly white British with a female majority, and clonal diversity may have been underestimated.

This chain joins TRBV6-5 and TRBJ2-2, with a tentative D call TRBD1 (6 bases). Specimen: peripheral blood, collected 28 days after the second AZD1222 dose. This clonotype originated in an adult who received the AZD1222 COVID-19 vaccine. The chain's CDR3 is CASGTQGRDTGELFF. CDR3 DNA: TGTGCCAGCGGTACTCAGGGGCGGGACACCGGGGAGCTGTTTTTT.